Below are 18 T cell receptor beta chains sequenced from a single sample in a study of shared clonotypes between healthy human individuals. Libraries were prepared by immunoSEQ multiplex PCR; TCRdb keeps only in-frame clonotypes and omits some of them. The sample carries roughly 2.5 million clones, just over 90% recorded once. The specimen sequenced was naive CD4+ T cells sorted from blood. The subset denotes: CD45RA+ positively selected. These receptors originate from a man aged 18 to 35 in good health.

V usage is TRBV6-5 and J usage is TRBJ2-7, with 7 bases identical to TRBD1. The CDR3 totals 15 residues. The V gene end was trimmed by 6 bases and the J gene end by 0 bases; junction bases not matched to a gene: 8. The V gene's germline CDR1 is MNHEY and CDR2 SVGAGI. The DNA of the CDR3 is TGTGCCAGCAGCTCAAAGGGACAGAGCTCCTACGAGCAGTACTTC. Its translation: CASSSKGQSSYEQYF.

The rearrangement joins TRBV29-1 to TRBJ1-5; 10 positions agree with TRBD1. Germline CDR1 SQVTM, CDR2 ANQGSEA. The V segment lost 6 bases and the J segment 7 bases; nucleotides outside the gene matches: 3. This CDR3 spans 12 amino acids. CDR3 residues: CSVWDRGQPQHF. DNA of the CDR3: TGCAGCGTCTGGGACAGGGGACAGCCCCAGCATTTT.

The rearrangement uses TRBV28 and TRBJ1-1; possibly TRBD1 for D (5 bases). Germline-derived CDR1 and CDR2 are MDHEN and SYDVKM. V was trimmed by 5 bases and J by 8 bases, leaving 12 bases between them. CDR3 length equals 12 residues. The CDR3 reads CASSGGLPEAFF. The CDR3 DNA reads TGTGCCAGCAGTGGGGGACTTCCCGAAGCTTTCTTT.

The chain combines TRBV28 with TRBJ2-1; TRBD1 is a possible D gene (5 bases). V lost 3 bases, J lost 2 bases, and 17 bases lay in between. The CDR3 extends over 17 amino acids. Germline V CDR1 and CDR2: MDHEN, SYDVKM. The CDR3: CASSLSSGISPYNEQFF. CDR3 in DNA: TGTGCCAGCAGTTTGTCCTCAGGGATTAGTCCCTACAATGAGCAGTTCTTC.

A remark on this clone: Other DNA sequences in this specimen translate into the identical CDR3. V is TRBV7-9 and J is TRBJ2-7; TRBD1 matches 8 bases. The CDR3 runs 15 residues. V lost 2 bases, J lost 4 bases, and 7 bases stayed unmatched. Germline V gene data show CDR1 as SEHNR and CDR2 as FQNEAQ (reference sequence). CDR3 sequence (DNA): TGTGCCAGCAGCTTATTAGGGACAGGAACTTACGAGCAGTACTTC. This codes for CASSLLGTGTYEQYF.

This clone came up once. The CDR3 coding sequence is TGTGCCAGCTCACCATCAGCCCTGGATACGCAGTATTTT. Translated, it gives CASSPSALDTQYF. The rearrangement joins TRBV18 to TRBJ2-3; D is unresolved. The CDR3 spans 13 residues. The V and J ends lost 2 bases and 6 bases respectively, with 9 bases between them. Germline V gives CDR1 KGHSH, CDR2 LQKENI.

J is TRBJ1-5 and V is TRBV7-9; tentative D call: TRBD1 (5 bases). Germline V lookup: CDR1 SEHNR, CDR2 FQNEAQ (reference sequence). The CDR3 totals 16 residues. V lost 5 bases and J lost 2, with 16 bases in between. The CDR3 here is CASSPYVGVGNQPQHF. DNA for the CDR3: TGTGCCAGCAGCCCTTACGTAGGGGTCGGCAATCAGCCCCAGCATTTT.

This rearrangement joins TRBV19 to TRBJ2-5, with 7 bases lining up with TRBD1. This CDR3 region has 15 residues. J was trimmed by 5 bases and V by 6 bases; bases with no gene match: 12. Per the germline V gene, CDR1 is LNHDA and CDR2 is SQIVND (reference sequence). The CDR3 DNA is TGTGCCAGTAGCACAATTAGACAGGGTTGGGAGACCCAGTACTTC. Protein product: CASSTIRQGWETQYF.

J is TRBJ1-2 and V is TRBV5-1; D uncertain. Deletions cut 2 bases from V and 8 bases from J, with 10 bases between. Germline-derived CDR1 and CDR2 are SGHRS and YFSETQ. The CDR3 has 12 amino acids. The CDR3 spells CASSLGSAGYTF. The CDR3 DNA follows: TGCGCCAGCAGCTTAGGCAGCGCCGGCTACACCTTC. Complete variable domain (other parts from reference TRBV5-1 and TRBJ1-2): KAGVTQTPRYLIKTRGQQVTLSCSPISGHRSVSWYQQTPGQGLQFLFEYFSETQRNKGNFPGRFSGRQFSNSRSEMNVSTLELGDSALYLCASSLGSAGYTFGSGTRLTVV.

This chain uses TRBV5-1 with TRBJ2-1; possibly TRBD2 for D (6 bases). This CDR3 spans 14 amino acids. V lost 7 bases to trimming and J lost 5 bases, with 16 bases between them. Germline V gene data show CDR1 as SGHRS and CDR2 as YFSETQ. CDR3 nucleotides: TGCGCCAGCTCCGAATACCAGCGGGACAATGAGCAGTTCTTC. As protein: CASSEYQRDNEQFF.

This clone was found a few times. Distinct nucleotide sequences in the sample also encode this CDR3. This chain connects TRBV6-5 to TRBJ1-1; D possibly corresponds to TRBD1 (5 bases). The V end was cut by 5 bases, the J end by 1 base, with 8 bases between. The CDR3 is 13 amino acids. Germline CDR1 is MNHEY and CDR2 is SVGAGI. CDR3 residues: CASSVDRNTEAFF. CDR3 sequence (DNA): TGTGCCAGCAGTGTAGACAGGAACACTGAAGCTTTCTTT.

The chain links TRBV2 to TRBJ1-1, with D unclear. Trimming shortened V by 3 bases and J by 2 bases, and 19 bases separated the two germline ends. This CDR3 contains 17 residues. Per the germline V gene, CDR1 is SNHLY and CDR2 is FYNNEI. The CDR3 protein is CASSEVDKRSLNTEAFF. As DNA, the CDR3 is TGTGCCAGCAGTGAGGTAGACAAGAGGAGCTTAAACACTGAAGCTTTCTTT.

A single count supports this clone. DNA of the CDR3: TGTGCCAGCAGCCAAGTAGGAGCCAAAAACATTCAGTACTTC. Protein sequence: CASSQVGAKNIQYF. The chain carries TRBV14 and TRBJ2-4; unclear D gene. Trimming pared 1 base from V and 0 bases from J, leaving 4 bases between. The V gene's germline CDR1 is SGHDN and CDR2 FVKESK. This CDR3 is built from 14 residues.

J is TRBJ2-5 and V is TRBV5-1, with D tentatively TRBD1 or TRBD2 (6 bases each). The CDR3 extends over 15 amino acids. The germline gives CDR1 SGHRS, CDR2 YFSETQ. V shed 4 bases and J shed 7 bases, with 20 bases lying between them. The CDR3 here is CASSLTSLEGGTQYF. In DNA form, the CDR3 reads TGCGCCAGCAGCCTTACTTCTTTGGAGGGGGGGACCCAGTACTTC.

This clone appeared once. V and J are TRBV19 and TRBJ2-5; no firm D call. V shed 6 bases and J shed 5 bases, with 13 bases lying between them. CDR3 length: 13 residues. Per the germline V gene, CDR1 is LNHDA and CDR2 is SQIVND (reference sequence). CDR3 DNA: TGTGCCAGTAGGGGGTCCCTCCGGGAGACCCAGTACTTC. Protein product: CASRGSLRETQYF.

This CDR3 is CASSWATGADTDTQYF. CDR3 nucleotide sequence: TGCGCCAGCAGTTGGGCAACAGGGGCCGACACAGATACGCAGTATTTT. The chain is built from TRBV10-1 and TRBJ2-3; 7 positions agree with TRBD1. Trimming removed 5 bases from V and 2 bases from J; junction bases left unmatched: 10. Germline assignment: CDR1 WNHNN and CDR2 SYGVQD (reference sequence). CDR3 length: 16 residues.

This clone was recorded once. The rearrangement joins TRBV11-2 to TRBJ2-3; D gene uncertain. Trimming left V 0 bases short and J 8 bases short, with 9 bases between. This CDR3 has 13 amino acids. From germline, CDR1 is SGHAT and CDR2 FQNNGV. The CDR3 DNA reads TGTGCCAGCAGCTTAGAATTCGTAGGTACGCAGTATTTT. As protein: CASSLEFVGTQYF.

The table lists this clone with a count of one. V is TRBV2 and J is TRBJ1-1; D is perhaps TRBD1 (5 bases). The CDR3 is 12 residues long. Germline V gene sequence: CDR1 SNHLY, CDR2 FYNNEI. Deletions cut 2 bases from V and 7 bases from J, with 8 bases between. The CDR3 DNA reads TGTGCCAGCAGTGAAAAGGGGTTTGAAGCTTTCTTT. As protein: CASSEKGFEAFF.